The present T cell receptor beta chain was sequenced within a study of graft-versus-host responses after intestinal transplantation. About the research overall: Multivisceral, liver-intestinal, or isolated intestinal transplants were received by the recipients. The study gave all recipients anti-thymocyte globulin induction, then tacrolimus and steroids for roughly 3 years. Study results and caveats: Declining HvG levels early post-transplant were linked to peak circulating GvH clone levels.

Libraries were prepared by immunoSEQ multiplex PCR; TCRdb keeps only in-frame clonotypes and omits some of them. The sample includes 20,000 or so clones, 75% to 90% of them seen just once. As for this clone: The antigen is unknown.

Germline V gives CDR1 SGDLS, CDR2 YYNGEE. This CDR3 comprises 13 residues. V was trimmed by 0 bases and J by 9 bases, leaving 10 bases between them. The V and J genes are TRBV9 and TRBJ2-1; a possible D gene is TRBD1 (5 bases). Material: PBMCs, obtained just over 450 days after intestinal transplant. The TCR sequence derives from a human patient who received an intestinal transplant, so some T cells may come from the graft donor. CDR3 nucleotides: TGTGCCAGCAGCGTAGCAGGGTCTAGTGAGCAGTTCTTC. The encoded protein is CASSVAGSSEQFF.